The clone carrying this T cell receptor beta chain was seen only once. The antigen remains unidentified. V was trimmed by 5 bases and J by 4 bases, leaving 14 bases between them. This CDR3 comprises 14 residues. Germline-derived CDR1 and CDR2 are SGHTA and FQGNSA. These data are taken from a study of vaccination and CD4 T cells after COVID-19. Study background: Stimulation of the cells used overlapping spike peptide pools from SARS-CoV-2 and from the common cold coronaviruses HCoV-NL63, HCoV-OC43 and HCoV-229E.

Treatment meaning: 10-day PBMC culture with coronavirus spike peptide pools or control peptides (ViraFEST assay). The Oncomine TCR Beta short-read assay sequenced DNA from cultured CD4+ T cells. MiXCR, run by TCRdb on the PCR reads, gives a single entry per CDR3 protein. The table includes some 2,900 distinct CDR3 sequences, around 76% detected once. The receptor's source is a human donor who had recovered from COVID-19. The chain employs TRBV7-2 and TRBJ2-5, with D unclear. Sequenced: CD4+ T cells from blood, cultured in vitro. The CDR3 spells CASSPSRASETQYF. The CDR3 nucleotides read TGTGCCAGCAGCCCGAGCCGCGCTTCAGAGACCCAGTACTTC.